The present TCR beta chain was sequenced within a study of CD8 T cells in ankylosing spondylitis. Findings and limits, study-wide: The authors reported significant enrichment of disease-linked clones in matched ankylosing spondylitis synovial fluid.

Preparation of TCR beta libraries was done by quantitative 5'-RACE with molecular barcodes. MiXCR, applied by TCRdb to the 5' RACE reads, yields one record per CDR3 protein. The table shows tens of thousands of distinct CDR3 sequences, with around 27% occurring only once. Comment on this clonotype: Its antigen is as yet unknown.

The CDR3 runs to 13 residues. V was shortened by 0 bases and J by 4 bases, with 4 bases between the two germline ends. Looked up from germline, CDR1 is LNHNV and CDR2 is YYDKDF (reference sequence). This chain joins TRBV15 and TRBJ1-3; D not resolved. This sequence originates from a male donor with ankylosing spondylitis or in good health (not recorded which). The source material was blood, either unsorted or a sorted T cell fraction (not recorded which). CDR3 sequence reads: CATSRERGNTIYF. The CDR3 DNA reads as TGTGCCACCAGCAGAGAGCGGGGAAACACCATATATTTT.